The 15 T cell receptor beta chains below come from one sample, sequenced in a study of T cell responses to AZD1222 COVID-19 vaccine. Profiled with immunoSEQ multiplex PCR; TCRdb holds only in-frame clones, not every one. The sample lists fewer than 140,000 clones; about 90% were seen once. The source was peripheral blood, collected on day 0 of AZD1222 vaccination. All receptors derive from an adult in good health.

The chain uses TRBV7-6 and TRBJ2-1, with a possible D match to TRBD2 (6 bases). Between the trimmed V and J ends, which lost 8 bases and 9 bases, there was a span of 14 bases. This CDR3 region has 12 residues. Germline lookup yields CDR1 SGHVS and CDR2 FNYEAQ. CDR3 amino acids: CASGRGAGEQFF. The CDR3 DNA is TGTGCCAGCGGGCGGGGCGCCGGTGAGCAGTTCTTC.

The chain employs TRBV27 and TRBJ1-5; D ambiguous. The CDR3 extends over 14 amino acids. V lost 2 bases and J lost 2, with 7 bases in between. Germline CDR1 MNHEY, CDR2 SMNVEV (reference sequence). CDR3 sequence reads: CASSLALGNQPQHF. CDR3 DNA: TGTGCCAGCAGTTTAGCACTGGGCAATCAGCCCCAGCATTTT.

V is TRBV28 and J is TRBJ1-3; possible D gene TRBD1, 6 bases. Trimming pared 5 bases from V and 2 bases from J, leaving 13 bases between. The CDR3 contains 15 residues. Germline V gene lookup returns CDR1 MDHEN and CDR2 SYDVKM. The CDR3 DNA reads TGTGCCAGCAGTGAGGCGGGGGCGGCTGGAAACACCATATATTTT. Translating gives CASSEAGAAGNTIYF. Filled out from reference TRBV28 and TRBJ1-3, the complete variable domain reads DVKVTQSSRYLVKRTGEKVFLECVQDMDHENMFWYRQDPGLGLRLIYFSYDVKMKEKGDIPEGYSVSREKKERFSLILESASTNQTSMYLCASSEAGAAGNTIYFGEGSWLTVV.

This clone was seen a handful of times. This chain links TRBV11-2 with TRBJ2-7; the D gene is possibly TRBD2 (5 bases). The CDR3 contains 16 residues. Trimming pared 5 bases from V and 7 bases from J, leaving 24 bases between. The germline gives CDR1 SGHAT, CDR2 FQNNGV. The CDR3 reads CASSPAADWTNGEQYF. The DNA for the CDR3 is TGTGCCAGCAGCCCCGCCGCGGACTGGACGAACGGGGAGCAGTACTTC.

The chain is built from TRBV15 and TRBJ1-5; D is unresolved. V lost 0 bases and J lost 2, with 8 bases in between. This CDR3 is built from 15 residues. Per germline, CDR1 LNHNV and CDR2 YYDKDF (reference sequence). The CDR3 DNA sequence: TGTGCCACCAGCAGAGATCCCGGGGGCAATCAGCCCCAGCATTTT. Its translation is CATSRDPGGNQPQHF.

V gene TRBV2 combines with J gene TRBJ2-1; 8 nucleotides line up with TRBD2. The CDR3 runs to 13 residues. The germline CDR1 and CDR2 sequences are SNHLY and FYNNEI. Germline trimming cut 9 bases from V and 6 bases from J; bases unmatched to any gene: 7. CDR3: CAREREWSNEQFF. In DNA, the CDR3 is TGTGCCAGAGAGCGGGAGTGGAGCAATGAGCAGTTCTTC.

This clone showed up just a few times. V is TRBV23-1 and J is TRBJ1-1; TRBD1 might be the D (5 bases). TRBV23-1 is placed among ORFs of uncertain function. V dropped 0 bases and J dropped 1 base, with 12 bases sitting between them. The CDR3 covers 16 residues. CDR3 residues: CASSQSGTGWNTEAFF. The CDR3, as DNA: TGCGCCAGCAGTCAATCTGGGACTGGATGGAACACTGAAGCTTTCTTT.

This chain connects TRBV10-1 to TRBJ2-7; 9 nucleotides match TRBD2. The CDR3 contains 15 residues. Per the germline V gene, CDR1 is WNHNN and CDR2 is SYGVQD (reference sequence). The J segment lost 2 bases and the V segment lost 3 bases, leaving 5 bases of the junction unmatched. CDR3 nucleotide sequence: TGCGCCAGCAGTGAAATGTCTAGCGGGACCTACGAGCAGTACTTC. Protein: CASSEMSSGTYEQYF.

The genes are TRBV4-1 and TRBJ1-1, with D unclear. This CDR3 is built from 13 residues. V was trimmed by 1 base and J by 5 bases, leaving 8 bases between them. Germline V lookup: CDR1 MGHRA, CDR2 YSYEKL. The CDR3 DNA is TGCGCCAGCAGCCAAGTAGGGAAGACTGAAGCTTTCTTT. Protein: CASSQVGKTEAFF.

The gene calls are TRBV4-3 and TRBJ1-3; the D is unclear. Trimming pared 0 bases from V and 0 bases from J, leaving 3 bases between. The CDR3 spans 14 residues. Germline V gene data show CDR1 as LGHNA and CDR2 as YSLEER. The CDR3 loop is CASSQDFSGNTIYF. For the CDR3, the DNA is TGCGCCAGCAGCCAAGACTTCTCTGGAAACACCATATATTTT.

V and J are TRBV5-4 and TRBJ2-7; TRBD1 matches 12 bases. There are 14 residues in the CDR3. The V and J ends lost 5 bases and 2 bases, in that order; junction bases with no gene match: 2. Germline CDR1 reads SGHNT; CDR2 reads YYREEE (reference sequence). The CDR3 DNA follows: TGTGCCAGCAGGGGACAGGGGGCTCCCTACGAGCAGTACTTC. This gives the protein CASRGQGAPYEQYF.

The V and J genes are TRBV27 and TRBJ2-5; 13 nucleotides match TRBD2. Germline loops: CDR1 MNHEY, CDR2 SMNVEV (reference sequence). V trimming: 6 bases; J trimming: 2 bases; junction bases outside the gene matches: 3. CDR3 length: 15 amino acids. The CDR3 loop is CASREGLAGQETQYF. DNA for the CDR3: TGTGCCAGCAGGGAGGGACTAGCGGGGCAAGAGACCCAGTACTTC.

The chain employs TRBV3-1 (or the pseudogene TRBV3-2) and TRBJ1-2, with no clear D. The CDR3 loop spans 13 amino acids. Germline lookup yields CDR1 LGHDT and CDR2 YNNKEL (reference sequence). V lost 1 base and J 2 bases, leaving 5 bases between the germline ends. For the CDR3, the DNA is TGTGCCAGCAGCCAAGGCGGGAACTATGGCTACACCTTC. It translates to CASSQGGNYGYTF.

The rearrangement links TRBV6-5 to TRBJ2-7; D perhaps matches TRBD2 (6 bases). Germline assignment: CDR1 MNHEY and CDR2 SVGAGI. This CDR3 region has 14 residues. Deletions cut 4 bases from V and 0 bases from J, with 10 bases between. CDR3 nucleotide sequence: TGTGCCAGCAGTTGGGGGACTGACTCCTACGAGCAGTACTTC. This translates into CASSWGTDSYEQYF.

The chain employs TRBV5-3 and TRBJ2-4, with 12 bases that match TRBD1. TRBV5-3 is annotated as an ORF whose role is uncertain. Losses at the gene ends were 4 bases for V and 0 bases for J; bases not matched to a gene: 14. The CDR3 has 20 residues. CDR3 sequence reads: CARSHRDRGQSTLAKNIQYF. The CDR3 DNA reads as TGTGCCAGAAGCCACCGGGACAGGGGGCAAAGTACACTAGCCAAAAACATTCAGTACTTC.